This T cell receptor beta chain was recovered during a study of cytomegalovirus exposure and HLA in healthy donors. Study-level results: The authors listed 150 to 200 TCR beta chains as cytomegalovirus-associated.

Researchers ran the PCR with 60 Vbeta and 13 Jbeta primers. TCRdb keeps only in-frame clones here, not all; method: immunoSEQ multiplex PCR. Among 82,000 or so clones listed, 10% were seen once. As for this clone: Its specificity is not known. Mismatch with germline at one junction end may stem from a read error.

The CDR3 length is 13 residues. From germline, CDR1 is SSHAT and CDR2 FNYEAQ (reference sequence). The chain is built from TRBV7-7 and TRBJ1-1; no clear D. The sample taken for sequencing was PBMCs. The TCR was taken from a man aged 55 to 70 in good health and CMV-seropositive. The CDR3 DNA reads as TGTGCTAGCAGCTCCTACCGGGGAACTGAAGCTTTCTTT. The encoded protein is CASSSYRGTEAFF.